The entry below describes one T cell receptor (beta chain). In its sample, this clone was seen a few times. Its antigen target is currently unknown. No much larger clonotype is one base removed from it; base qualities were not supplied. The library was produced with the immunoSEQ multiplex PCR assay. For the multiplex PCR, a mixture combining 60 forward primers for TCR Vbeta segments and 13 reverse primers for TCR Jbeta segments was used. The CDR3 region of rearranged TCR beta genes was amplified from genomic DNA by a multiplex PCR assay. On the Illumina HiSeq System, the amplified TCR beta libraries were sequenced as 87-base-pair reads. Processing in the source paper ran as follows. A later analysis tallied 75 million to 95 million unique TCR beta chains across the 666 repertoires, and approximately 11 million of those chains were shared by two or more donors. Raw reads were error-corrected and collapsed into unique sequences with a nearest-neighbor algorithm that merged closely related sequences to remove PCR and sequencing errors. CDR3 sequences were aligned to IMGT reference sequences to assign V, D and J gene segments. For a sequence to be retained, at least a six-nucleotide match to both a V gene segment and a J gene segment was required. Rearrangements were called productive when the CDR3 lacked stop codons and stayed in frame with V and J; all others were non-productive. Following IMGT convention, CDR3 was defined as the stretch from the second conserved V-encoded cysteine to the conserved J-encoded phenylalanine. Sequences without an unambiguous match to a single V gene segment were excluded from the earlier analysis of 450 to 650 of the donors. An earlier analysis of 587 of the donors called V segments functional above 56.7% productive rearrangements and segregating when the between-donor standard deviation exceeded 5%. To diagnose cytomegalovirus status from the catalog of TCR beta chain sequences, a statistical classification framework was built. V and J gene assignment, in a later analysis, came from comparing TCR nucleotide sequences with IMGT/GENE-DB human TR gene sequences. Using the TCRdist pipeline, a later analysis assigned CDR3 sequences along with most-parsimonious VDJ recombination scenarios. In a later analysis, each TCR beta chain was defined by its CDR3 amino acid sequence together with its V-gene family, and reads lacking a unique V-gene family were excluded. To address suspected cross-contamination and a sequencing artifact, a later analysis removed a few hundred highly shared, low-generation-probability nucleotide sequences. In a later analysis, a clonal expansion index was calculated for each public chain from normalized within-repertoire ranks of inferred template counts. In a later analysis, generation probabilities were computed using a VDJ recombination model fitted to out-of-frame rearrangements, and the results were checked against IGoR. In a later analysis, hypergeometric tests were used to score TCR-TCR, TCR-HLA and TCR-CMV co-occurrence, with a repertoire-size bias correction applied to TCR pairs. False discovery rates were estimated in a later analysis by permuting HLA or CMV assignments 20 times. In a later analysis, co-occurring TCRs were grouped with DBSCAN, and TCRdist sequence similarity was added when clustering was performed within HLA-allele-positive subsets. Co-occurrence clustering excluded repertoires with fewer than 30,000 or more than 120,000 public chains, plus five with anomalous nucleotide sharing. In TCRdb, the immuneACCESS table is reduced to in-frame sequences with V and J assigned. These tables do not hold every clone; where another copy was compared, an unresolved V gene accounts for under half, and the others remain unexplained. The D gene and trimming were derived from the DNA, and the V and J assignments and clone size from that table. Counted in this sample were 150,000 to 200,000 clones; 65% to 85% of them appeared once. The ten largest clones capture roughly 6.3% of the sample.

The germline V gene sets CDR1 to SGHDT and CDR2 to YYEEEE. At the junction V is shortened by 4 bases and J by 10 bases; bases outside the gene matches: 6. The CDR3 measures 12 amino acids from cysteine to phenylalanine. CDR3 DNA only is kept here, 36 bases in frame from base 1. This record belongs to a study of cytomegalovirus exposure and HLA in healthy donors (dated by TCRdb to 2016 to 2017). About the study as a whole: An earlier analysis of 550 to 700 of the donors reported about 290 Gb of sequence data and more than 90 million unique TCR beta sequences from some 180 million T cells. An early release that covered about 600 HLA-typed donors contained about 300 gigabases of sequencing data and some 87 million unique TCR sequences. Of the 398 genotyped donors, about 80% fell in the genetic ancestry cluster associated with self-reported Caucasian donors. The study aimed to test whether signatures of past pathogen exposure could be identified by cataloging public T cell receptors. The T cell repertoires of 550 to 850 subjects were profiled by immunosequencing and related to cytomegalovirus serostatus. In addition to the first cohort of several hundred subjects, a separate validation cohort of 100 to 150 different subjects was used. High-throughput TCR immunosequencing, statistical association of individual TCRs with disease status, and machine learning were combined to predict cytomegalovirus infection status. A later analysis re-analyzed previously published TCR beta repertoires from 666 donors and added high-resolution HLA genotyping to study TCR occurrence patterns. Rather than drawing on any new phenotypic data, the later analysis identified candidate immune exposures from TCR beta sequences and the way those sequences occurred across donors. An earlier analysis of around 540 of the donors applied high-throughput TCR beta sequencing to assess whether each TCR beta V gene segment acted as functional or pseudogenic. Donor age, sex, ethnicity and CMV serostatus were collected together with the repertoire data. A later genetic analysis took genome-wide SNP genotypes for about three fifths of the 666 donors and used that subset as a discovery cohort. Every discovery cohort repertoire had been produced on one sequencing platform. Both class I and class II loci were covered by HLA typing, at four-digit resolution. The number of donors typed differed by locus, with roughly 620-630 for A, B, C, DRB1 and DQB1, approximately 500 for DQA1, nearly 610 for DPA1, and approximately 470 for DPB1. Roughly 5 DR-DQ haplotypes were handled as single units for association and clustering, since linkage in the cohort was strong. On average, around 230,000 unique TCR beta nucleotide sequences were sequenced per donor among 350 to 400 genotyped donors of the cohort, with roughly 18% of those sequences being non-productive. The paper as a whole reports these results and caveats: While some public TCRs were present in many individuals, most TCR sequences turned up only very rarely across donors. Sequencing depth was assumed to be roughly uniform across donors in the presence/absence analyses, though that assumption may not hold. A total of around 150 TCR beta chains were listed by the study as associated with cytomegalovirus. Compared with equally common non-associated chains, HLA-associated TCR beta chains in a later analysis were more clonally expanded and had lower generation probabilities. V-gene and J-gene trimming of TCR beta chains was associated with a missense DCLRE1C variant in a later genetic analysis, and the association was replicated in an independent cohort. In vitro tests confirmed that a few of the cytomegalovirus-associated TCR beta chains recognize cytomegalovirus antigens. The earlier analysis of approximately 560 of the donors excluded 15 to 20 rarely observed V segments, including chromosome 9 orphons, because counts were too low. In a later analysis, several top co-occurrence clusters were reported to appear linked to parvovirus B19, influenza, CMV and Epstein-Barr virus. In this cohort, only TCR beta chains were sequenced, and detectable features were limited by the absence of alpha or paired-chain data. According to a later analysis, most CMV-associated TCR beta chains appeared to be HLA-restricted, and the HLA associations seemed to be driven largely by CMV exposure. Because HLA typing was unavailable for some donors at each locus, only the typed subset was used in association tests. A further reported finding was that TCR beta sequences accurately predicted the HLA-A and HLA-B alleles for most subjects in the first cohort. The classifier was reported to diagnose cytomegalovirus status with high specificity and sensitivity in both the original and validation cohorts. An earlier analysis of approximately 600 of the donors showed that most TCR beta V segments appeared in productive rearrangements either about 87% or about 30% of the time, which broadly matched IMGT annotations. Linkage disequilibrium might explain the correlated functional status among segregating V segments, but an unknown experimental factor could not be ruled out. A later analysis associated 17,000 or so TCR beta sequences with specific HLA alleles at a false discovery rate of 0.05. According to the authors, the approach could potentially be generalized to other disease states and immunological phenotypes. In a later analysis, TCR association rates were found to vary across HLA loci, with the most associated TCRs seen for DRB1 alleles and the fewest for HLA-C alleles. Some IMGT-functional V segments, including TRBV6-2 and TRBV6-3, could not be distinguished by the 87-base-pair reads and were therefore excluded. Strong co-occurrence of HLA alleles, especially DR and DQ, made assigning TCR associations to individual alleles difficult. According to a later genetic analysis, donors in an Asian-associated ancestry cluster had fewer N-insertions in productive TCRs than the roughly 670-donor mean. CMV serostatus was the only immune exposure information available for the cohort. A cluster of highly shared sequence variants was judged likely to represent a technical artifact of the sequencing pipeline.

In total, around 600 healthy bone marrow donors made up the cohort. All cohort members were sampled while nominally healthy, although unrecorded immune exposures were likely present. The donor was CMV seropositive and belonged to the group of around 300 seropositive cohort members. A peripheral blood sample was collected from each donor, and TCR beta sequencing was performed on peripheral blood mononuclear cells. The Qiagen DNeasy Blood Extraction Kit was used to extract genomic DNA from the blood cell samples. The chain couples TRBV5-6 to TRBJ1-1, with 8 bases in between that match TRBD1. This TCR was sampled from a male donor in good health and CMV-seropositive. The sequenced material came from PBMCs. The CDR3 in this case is CASSLDRVRAFF. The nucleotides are TGTGCCAGCAGCCTGGACAGGGTGAGAGCTTTCTTT.